Presented here are 15 T cell receptor beta chains from one specimen sequenced in a study of blood T cell repertoires in COVID-19. Data came from immunoSEQ multiplex PCR; TCRdb stores just in-frame clones and leaves some out. The sample lists 130,000 or so clones, roughly 84% occurring once. Sequenced material: PBMCs or T cells enriched from blood (not recorded which). All receptors come from a woman aged 30 to 39 who had recovered from COVID-19.

The chain links TRBV9 to TRBJ1-2, with a possible D match to TRBD1 (6 bases). In germline, CDR1 is SGDLS, CDR2 YYNGEE. The CDR3 contains 15 residues. The V end was cut by 3 bases, the J end by 4 bases, with 16 bases between. The CDR3 region has the DNA TGTGCCAGCAGCGCTCAAGGACAGACCCTCTATGGCTACACCTTC. It encodes CASSAQGQTLYGYTF.

The gene calls are TRBV6-5 and TRBJ1-2; tentative D call: TRBD1 (5 bases). CDR1 and CDR2 (germline): MNHEY, SVGAGI. Trimming cost V 2 bases and J 4 bases, with 11 bases left between them. CDR3 length: 14 residues. The CDR3 is CASSYGQWGYGYTF. DNA of the CDR3: TGTGCCAGCAGTTACGGACAATGGGGCTATGGCTACACCTTC.

The chain joins TRBV7-2 to TRBJ1-6; 10 bases agree with TRBD1. The germline V gene has CDR1 SGHTA and CDR2 FQGNSA. V lost 4 bases and J lost 1; bases outside the gene matches: 7. The CDR3 is 18 residues long. CDR3 bases: TGTGCCAGCAGCTCAGATGGGGACAGGGGATCCTATAATTCACCCCTCCACTTT. Protein: CASSSDGDRGSYNSPLHF.

The genes are TRBV7-9 and TRBJ2-6; tentatively, D is TRBD1 (6 bases). The germline V gene has CDR1 SEHNR and CDR2 FQNEAQ (reference sequence). CDR3 length: 16 amino acids. The germline V and J ends were trimmed by 5 bases and 0 bases, with 11 bases remaining between them. The CDR3 coding sequence is TGTGCCAGCAGCCCTAGGACAGCCTCTGGGGCCAACGTCCTGACTTTC. Encoded protein: CASSPRTASGANVLTF.

This clone was seen a few times. The chain combines TRBV7-8 with TRBJ1-6, with D hard to call. CDR1 is SGHVS, CDR2 FQNEAQ, per germline. This CDR3 has 15 residues. The germline V and J ends were trimmed by 8 bases and 5 bases, with 16 bases remaining between them. The DNA for the CDR3 is TGTGCCAGCTCGGGTAAAGGGAGCGATAATTCACCCCTCCACTTT. The encoded protein is CASSGKGSDNSPLHF.

The chain joins TRBV7-3 to TRBJ2-7, with a tentative D call TRBD1 (5 bases). This CDR3 is 13 amino acids long. Germline values: CDR1 SGHTA, CDR2 FQGTGA. The ends were cut back, 2 bases at V and 4 bases at J, with 9 bases in the middle. The CDR3, as DNA: TGTGCCAGCAGCTTAGCGGACACTTACGAGCAGTACTTC. It codes for CASSLADTYEQYF. Filled out from reference TRBV7-3 and TRBJ2-7, the complete variable domain reads GAGVSQTPSNKVTEKGKYVELRCDPISGHTALYWYRQSLGQGPEFLIYFQGTGAADDSGLPNDRFFAVRPEGSVSTLKIQRTERGDSAVYLCASSLADTYEQYFGPGTRLTVT.

Comments on this clone: The same CDR3 can be traced to other DNA sequences in this sample. The V call is TRBV18, the J call TRBJ1-4; 11 bases map to TRBD1. The CDR3 is 14 residues long. Germline CDR1 KGHSH, CDR2 LQKENI. After removal of 6 bases from V and 7 bases from J, the junction contained 4 bases not matched to a gene. CDR3 DNA: TGTGCCAGCTCGCCGGGACAGGGGGGTGAAAAACTGTTTTTT. Its translation is CASSPGQGGEKLFF.

The chain is built from TRBV18 and TRBJ2-5; D possibly corresponds to TRBD2 (6 bases). The germline V gene has CDR1 KGHSH and CDR2 LQKENI. The CDR3 sequence is 16 residues long. Trimming cost V 4 bases and J 5 bases, with 20 bases left between them. The CDR3 here is CASSLNRGGIAETQYF. The CDR3 nucleotides are TGTGCCAGCTCACTTAACCGGGGCGGGATAGCGGAGACCCAGTACTTC. Based on the CDR3 plus reference TRBV18 and TRBJ2-5, the full variable domain is NAGVMQNPRHLVRRRGQEARLRCSPMKGHSHVYWYRQLPEEGLKFMVYLQKENIIDESGMPKERFSAEFPKEGPSILRIQQVVRGDSAAYFCASSLNRGGIAETQYFGPGTRLLVL.

V and J are TRBV12-3 or TRBV12-4 and TRBJ1-1; D not resolved. Deletions cut 3 bases from V and 6 bases from J, with 11 bases between. The CDR3 sequence is 13 residues long. The CDR3 sequence is CASSLRRVAEAFF. The CDR3 DNA is TGTGCCAGCAGTTTGAGGAGGGTTGCTGAAGCTTTCTTT.

The rearrangement joins TRBV7-2 to TRBJ1-2; D gene uncertain. This CDR3 spans 15 amino acids. V was cut by 2 bases and J by 4 bases, with 14 bases left in between. Germline-derived CDR1 and CDR2 are SGHTA and FQGNSA. The CDR3 protein is CASSLRPPQSYGYTF. CDR3 DNA: TGTGCCAGCAGCTTACGGCCACCACAGAGCTATGGCTACACCTTC.

The J gene is TRBJ2-1, the V gene TRBV4-3; possible D gene TRBD1, 5 bases. Between the trimmed V and J ends, which lost 0 bases and 9 bases, there was a span of 9 bases. The CDR3 contains 13 residues. Germline lookup yields CDR1 LGHNA and CDR2 YSLEER. In nucleotides, the CDR3 is TGCGCCAGCAGCCAAGAGTCTCAGGGTGAGCAGTTCTTC. This codes for CASSQESQGEQFF.

The chain is built from TRBV28 and TRBJ1-2; D not certain. Germline V gene data show CDR1 as MDHEN and CDR2 as SYDVKM. Trimming stripped 6 bases from V and 2 bases from J, with 10 bases between. The CDR3 spans 13 residues. The CDR3 nucleotides are TGTGCCAGCAGCCCCAGTCCCAACTATGGCTACACCTTC. Translating it yields CASSPSPNYGYTF.

V gene TRBV28 combines with J gene TRBJ2-2, with 13 bases lining up with TRBD2. The germline gives CDR1 MDHEN, CDR2 SYDVKM. Losses at the gene ends were 4 bases for V and 6 bases for J; bases not matched to a gene: 8. The CDR3 is 17 amino acids. CDR3 sequence: CASSSWELAGGPGELFF. CDR3 sequence (DNA): TGTGCCAGCAGTTCCTGGGAACTAGCGGGAGGGCCCGGGGAGCTGTTTTTT.

J is TRBJ2-2 and V is TRBV29-1; 11 bases are a match to TRBD1. Germline CDR1 SQVTM, CDR2 ANQGSEA. The CDR3 totals 14 residues. V trimming: 7 bases; J trimming: 7 bases; junction bases outside the gene matches: 8. CDR3 in DNA: TGCAGCGGTAAGGACAGGGGGCGGGTCGGGGAGCTGTTTTTT. It yields the protein CSGKDRGRVGELFF.

This sequence joins TRBV9 and TRBJ1-5, with no clear D. The CDR3 consists of 13 residues. The V gene's germline CDR1 is SGDLS and CDR2 YYNGEE. V lost 4 bases and J lost 4, with 9 bases in between. CDR3 in amino acids: CASSRDTNQPQHF. The DNA for the CDR3 is TGTGCCAGCAGCCGGGATACTAATCAGCCCCAGCATTTT. Variable domain in full (rest from reference TRBV9 and TRBJ1-5): DSGVTQTPKHLITATGQRVTLRCSPRSGDLSVYWYQQSLDQGLQFLIQYYNGEERAKGNILERFSAQQFPDLHSELNLSSLELGDSALYFCASSRDTNQPQHFGDGTRLSIL.